Below, 17 T cell receptor beta chains from the same sample are listed, as sequenced in a study of shared clonotypes between healthy human individuals (dated by TCRdb to between 2020 and 2021). Library preparation used the immunoSEQ multiplex PCR assay. Imported from immuneACCESS, the table was reduced by TCRdb to in-frame sequences with V and J called. These copies leave out some clones; in studies compared against another copy, an unresolved V gene accounts for under half, and the cause of the remainder is not known. Within this sample are 2 million to 2.5 million clones, with 85% to 95% of them counted one time only. The leading ten clones occupy 0.37% of the sample. The specimen was naive CD4+ T cells from PBMCs. The cell subset or site label corresponds to: CD45RA+ positively selected. Every receptor here comes from a man younger than 30 in good health. Some clones in this sample may be carry-over from other donors' samples.

The chain couples TRBV2 to TRBJ1-4, with no clear D. The CDR3 length is 12 residues. Trimming took off 4 bases at V and 8 bases at J, with 8 bases between the two ends. The V gene's germline CDR1 is SNHLY and CDR2 FYNNEI. The CDR3 bases are TGTGCCAGCAGTGTCCGGGGAGAAAAACTGTTTTTT. As protein: CASSVRGEKLFF.

The rearrangement uses TRBV9 and TRBJ2-7, with D perhaps TRBD1 (6 bases). This CDR3 has 14 residues. V was trimmed by 3 bases and J by 10 bases, leaving 20 bases between them. CDR1 and CDR2 (germline): SGDLS, YYNGEE. CDR3 sequence reads: CASSATGASLGQYF. The DNA of the CDR3 is TGTGCCAGCAGCGCGACAGGCGCCTCCCTAGGACAGTACTTC.

The V call is TRBV6-1, the J call TRBJ1-5, with a tentative D call TRBD1 (5 bases). The CDR3 is 15 residues long. Germline V gene sequence: CDR1 MNHNS, CDR2 SASEGT. V lost 6 bases, J lost 5 bases, and 17 bases lay in between. Here the CDR3 reads CASSSLDEGDQPQHF. The CDR3, as DNA: TGTGCCAGCAGCTCGCTGGACGAAGGGGATCAGCCCCAGCATTTT.

A note on this clone: The identical CDR3 is also encoded by other nucleotide sequences in the sample. V is TRBV6-1 and J is TRBJ1-1; 7 positions match TRBD1. Trimming removed 1 base from V and 4 bases from J; junction bases left unmatched: 3. Germline CDR1 is MNHNS and CDR2 is SASEGT. This CDR3 is built from 14 residues. CDR3: CASSEGQGGTEAFF. The CDR3 DNA reads as TGTGCCAGCAGTGAAGGACAGGGAGGCACTGAAGCTTTCTTT.

The chain recombines TRBV6-5 with TRBJ2-1; unclear D gene. The CDR3 covers 13 residues. V lost 5 bases to trimming and J lost 13 bases, with 18 bases between them. The germline gives CDR1 MNHEY, CDR2 SVGAGI. CDR3 DNA: TGTGCCAGCAGTACCCTGGGCCTCCGGTCCCAGTTCTTC. Protein: CASSTLGLRSQFF.

V and J are TRBV7-9 and TRBJ2-5; 9 bases map to TRBD1. Looked up from germline, CDR1 is SEHNR and CDR2 is FQNEAQ (reference sequence). The CDR3 runs 15 residues. The V segment lost 5 bases and the J segment 4 bases; nucleotides outside the gene matches: 8. The CDR3 coding sequence is TGTGCCAGCAGCACGGACAGGGGATCGGGAGAGACCCAGTACTTC. Translation gives CASSTDRGSGETQYF. The full variable domain, in which reference TRBV7-9 and TRBJ2-5 provide the parts outside the CDR3, is DTGVSQNPRHKITKRGQNVTFRCDPISEHNRLYWYRQTLGQGPEFLTYFQNEAQLEKSRLLSDRFSAERPKGSFSTLEIQRTEQGDSAMYLCASSTDRGSGETQYFGPGTRLLVL.

The V and J genes are TRBV18 and TRBJ2-7; the D is unclear. V gave up 6 bases and J gave up 4 bases, with 13 bases separating them. CDR1 and CDR2 (germline): KGHSH, LQKENI. The CDR3 runs 13 residues. The CDR3 DNA reads TGTGCCAGCTCCCCCGCCCCTTTGTACGAGCAGTACTTC. The encoded protein is CASSPAPLYEQYF.

The chain links TRBV7-7 to TRBJ2-1; D call uncertain. Trimming stripped 1 base from V and 4 bases from J, with 11 bases between. This CDR3 is built from 15 residues. In germline, CDR1 is SSHAT, CDR2 FNYEAQ (reference sequence). This CDR3 is CASSLEVAGYNEQFF. In DNA form, the CDR3 reads TGTGCCAGCAGCTTAGAGGTCGCCGGTTACAATGAGCAGTTCTTC.

On this clone itself: Germline is not matched at one junction end, which may reflect a read error. The chain is built from TRBV7-3 and TRBJ2-1, with D unclear. Germline V gene lookup returns CDR1 SGHTA and CDR2 FQGTGA. This CDR3 contains 15 residues. The CDR3 region is CASSLTASSYNEQFF. CDR3 bases: TGTGCCAGCAGCCTAACCGCCAGCTCCTACAATGAGCAGTTCTTC.

J is TRBJ2-3 and V is TRBV5-4, with a possible D match to TRBD1 (5 bases). Per the germline V gene, CDR1 is SGHNT and CDR2 is YYREEE (reference sequence). The V and J ends lost 4 bases and 2 bases respectively, with 11 bases between them. CDR3 length: 14 residues. The CDR3, as DNA: TGTGCCAGCAGCCAGACGACAGACACAGATACGCAGTATTTT. This codes for CASSQTTDTDTQYF.

In DNA form, the CDR3 reads TGTGCCAGTAGTCCGACAGGGATGGGCTACACCTTC. The encoded protein is CASSPTGMGYTF. The rearrangement joins TRBV19 to TRBJ1-2; 7 bases are shared with TRBD1. The junction had 5 bases not matched to a gene; V was cut back by 5 bases and J by 8 bases. CDR3 length equals 12 residues. Looked up from germline, CDR1 is LNHDA and CDR2 is SQIVND (reference sequence).

The rearrangement uses TRBV28 and TRBJ2-2; 8 positions match TRBD1. The CDR3 loop spans 15 amino acids. The germline V gene encodes CDR1 MDHEN and CDR2 SYDVKM. V shed 10 bases and J 6 bases; nucleotides not matched to a gene: 13. This CDR3 reads CATQGAHPSPGELFF. CDR3 in DNA: TGTGCCACGCAGGGGGCTCACCCATCACCCGGGGAGCTGTTTTTT.

In nucleotides, the CDR3 is TGTGCCAGCAGCCAATCCCCGGTTAGCGGGGACAATGAGCAGTTCTTC. This codes for CASSQSPVSGDNEQFF. The rearrangement joins TRBV4-2 to TRBJ2-1; 8 positions match TRBD2. CDR1 is LGHNA, CDR2 YNFKEQ, per germline. The CDR3 consists of 16 residues. V gave up 2 bases and J gave up 5 bases; unmatched junction bases: 8.

The chain joins TRBV10-1 to TRBJ2-7; D perhaps matches TRBD1 (6 bases). Germline assignment: CDR1 WNHNN and CDR2 SYGVQD (reference sequence). CDR3 length: 13 residues. Trimming removed 6 bases at V and 4 bases at J, with 13 bases between. The CDR3: CASSSGTSYEQYF. DNA of the CDR3: TGCGCCAGCAGCTCCGGGACATCTTACGAGCAGTACTTC.

V gene TRBV7-9 combines with J gene TRBJ2-5; 8 nucleotides agree with TRBD1. The CDR3 extends over 15 amino acids. V was pared by 2 bases and J by 5 bases, with 7 bases of the junction left unmatched. Germline V gene lookup returns CDR1 SEHNR and CDR2 FQNEAQ (reference sequence). The DNA for the CDR3 is TGTGCCAGCAGCTTACGGACAGGGAACTGGGAGACCCAGTACTTC. It codes for CASSLRTGNWETQYF.

CDR3 residues: CASSTQSGGYTF. CDR3 nucleotides: TGTGCCAGCAGCACCCAATCGGGTGGCTACACCTTC. The V and J genes are TRBV28 and TRBJ1-2; D ambiguous. CDR1 MDHEN and CDR2 SYDVKM come from the germline V gene. V shed 6 bases and J shed 7 bases, with 12 bases lying between them. This CDR3 is built from 12 residues.

The chain is built from TRBV5-1 and TRBJ2-5; D may be TRBD1 (5 bases). The V gene's germline CDR1 is SGHRS and CDR2 YFSETQ. The ends were cut back, 0 bases at V and 5 bases at J, with 14 bases in the middle. CDR3 length: 15 amino acids. CDR3 residues: CASSLATPGFETQYF. The CDR3 DNA sequence: TGCGCCAGCAGCTTGGCTACCCCAGGGTTCGAGACCCAGTACTTC.